The 20 T cell receptor beta chains below all came from one sample that was sequenced in a study of cytomegalovirus exposure and HLA in healthy donors. Use of 60 Vbeta and 13 Jbeta primers characterized the PCR. Only in-frame clones appear in the TCRdb table, and some are missing; sequencing was by immunoSEQ multiplex PCR. Of under 130,000 clones in the sample, 60% to 85% were seen once. The sample was PBMCs. These receptors were collected from a male donor in good health and CMV-seronegative.

The chain recombines TRBV18 with TRBJ1-2; possibly TRBD1 for D (5 bases). With 3 bases removed from V and 0 bases from J, the gap between germline ends came to 11 bases. In germline, CDR1 is KGHSH, CDR2 LQKENI. The CDR3 spans 15 residues. CDR3 in amino acids: CASSPRGDANYGYTF. CDR3 DNA sequence: TGTGCCAGCTCACCGCGCGGGGACGCTAACTATGGCTACACCTTC. Combining the CDR3 with reference TRBV18 and TRBJ1-2 gives the whole variable domain NAGVMQNPRHLVRRRGQEARLRCSPMKGHSHVYWYRQLPEEGLKFMVYLQKENIIDESGMPKERFSAEFPKEGPSILRIQQVVRGDSAAYFCASSPRGDANYGYTFGSGTRLTVV.

This chain links TRBV27 with TRBJ2-6, with 10 bases that match TRBD1. V lost 1 base and J lost 0; bases outside the gene matches: 6. There are 19 residues in the CDR3. Germline-derived CDR1 and CDR2 are MNHEY and SMNVEV (reference sequence). The CDR3 sequence: CASSLLGTGDISGANVLTF. The CDR3, as DNA: TGTGCCAGCAGTTTATTGGGGACAGGGGATATCTCTGGGGCCAACGTCCTGACTTTC.

A single count supports this clone. The chain employs TRBV9 and TRBJ2-1; D is possibly TRBD2 (6 bases). Per the germline V gene, CDR1 is SGDLS and CDR2 is YYNGEE. CDR3 length: 15 amino acids. V was cut by 0 bases and J by 0 bases, with 7 bases left in between. The CDR3 is CASSVAGDSYNEQFF. CDR3 DNA sequence: TGTGCCAGCAGCGTAGCGGGAGACTCCTACAATGAGCAGTTCTTC.

The chain combines TRBV7-3 with TRBJ2-5; D is ambiguous. Trimming took off 8 bases at V and 2 bases at J, with 12 bases between the two ends. The CDR3 runs to 13 residues. Germline V CDR1 and CDR2: SGHTA, FQGTGA. CDR3 DNA sequence: TGTGCCAGCGCCCTGGCCCCACAAGAGACCCAGTACTTC. Translation: CASALAPQETQYF.

The chain uses TRBV5-5 and TRBJ1-1, with D unresolved. CDR3 length: 14 residues. Trimming stripped 0 bases from V and 4 bases from J, with 10 bases between. Germline V gives CDR1 SGHKS, CDR2 YYEKEE (reference sequence). The CDR3 loop reads CASSLEGRGTEAFF. CDR3 nucleotide sequence: TGTGCCAGCAGCTTGGAGGGTCGGGGCACTGAAGCTTTCTTT.

The rearrangement links TRBV7-2 to TRBJ1-1; D call uncertain. V lost 5 bases to trimming and J lost 0 bases, with 16 bases between them. This CDR3 is built from 16 residues. The V gene's germline CDR1 is SGHTA and CDR2 FQGNSA. The CDR3 protein is CASSIGRAVMNTEAFF. DNA for the CDR3: TGTGCCAGCAGCATAGGGCGGGCAGTCATGAACACTGAAGCTTTCTTT.

This clone was recorded once. This chain joins TRBV7-3 and TRBJ2-2; D is undetermined. The V end was cut by 5 bases, the J end by 4 bases, with 5 bases between. Per germline, CDR1 SGHTA and CDR2 FQGTGA. The CDR3 has 12 residues. CDR3 nucleotide sequence: TGTGCCAGCAGCCAATCCACCGGGGAGCTGTTTTTT. Protein sequence: CASSQSTGELFF.

The V call is TRBV27, the J call TRBJ2-6; possible D gene TRBD1, 6 bases. The CDR3 is made up of 18 amino acids. V shed 3 bases and J shed 0 bases, with 15 bases lying between them. The germline CDR1 and CDR2 sequences are MNHEY and SMNVEV (reference sequence). The CDR3 coding sequence is TGTGCCAGCAGTTTTGGGCAGGGGATAAGCTCTGGGGCCAACGTCCTGACTTTC. This encodes CASSFGQGISSGANVLTF.

The chain links TRBV7-9 to TRBJ1-2; no reliable D call. The CDR3 runs 12 residues. V was shortened by 2 bases and J by 7 bases, with 8 bases between the two germline ends. Germline V gene lookup returns CDR1 SEHNR and CDR2 FQNEAQ (reference sequence). In DNA, the CDR3 is TGTGCCAGCAGCTTAATCGGTGGTGGCTACACCTTC. Protein: CASSLIGGGYTF.

CDR3 amino acids: CASSGGREWTGELFF. CDR3 bases: TGTGCCAGCAGCGGGGGGCGGGAGTGGACCGGGGAGCTGTTTTTT. The rearrangement joins TRBV9 to TRBJ2-2; D might be TRBD2 (7 bases). V lost 3 bases and J lost 5, with 14 bases in between. There are 15 residues in the CDR3. Germline V gene data show CDR1 as SGDLS and CDR2 as YYNGEE.

The chain employs TRBV28 and TRBJ2-7, with D possibly being TRBD1 (5 bases). With 2 bases removed from V and 0 bases from J, the gap between germline ends came to 17 bases. The CDR3 spans 17 residues. CDR1 MDHEN and CDR2 SYDVKM come from the germline V gene. This CDR3 is CASSLIGRGSSSYEQYF. Here the CDR3 DNA reads TGTGCCAGCAGTTTAATTGGTAGGGGATCGAGCTCCTACGAGCAGTACTTC.

The V gene is TRBV2, the J gene TRBJ2-7; TRBD2 matches at 9 bases. Germline CDR1 reads SNHLY; CDR2 reads FYNNEI. The CDR3 runs 15 residues. Trimming took 6 bases from V and 2 from J; bases not matched to a gene: 8. Here the CDR3 reads CASRVAAGGTYEQYF. The CDR3 DNA reads as TGTGCCAGCAGAGTGGCCGCGGGAGGGACCTACGAGCAGTACTTC.

The CDR3 reads CASSKAGSGQGNTGELFF. The CDR3 DNA is TGTGCCAGCAGCAAAGCTGGATCGGGACAGGGGAACACCGGGGAGCTGTTTTTT. The chain combines TRBV21-1 with TRBJ2-2; TRBD1, the D gene given by the table, was not confirmed from the DNA. TRBV21-1 is labeled a pseudogene. The CDR3 sequence is 18 residues long.

The chain joins TRBV5-1 to TRBJ2-3, with 12 bases that match TRBD2. This CDR3 region has 16 residues. Trimming cost V 3 bases and J 1 base; bases outside gene matches: 3. Germline V gene data show CDR1 as SGHRS and CDR2 as YFSETQ. The CDR3 sequence is CASSWTSGKRTDTQYF. The CDR3 nucleotides are TGCGCCAGCAGCTGGACTAGCGGGAAGCGCACAGATACGCAGTATTTT.

V usage is TRBV27 and J usage is TRBJ2-7, with 10 positions matching TRBD2. CDR3 size: 14 residues. Trimming removed 3 bases from V and 5 bases from J; junction bases left unmatched: 4. Germline V gene lookup returns CDR1 MNHEY and CDR2 SMNVEV (reference sequence). The CDR3 is CASSFSGRFNEQYF. The CDR3 DNA sequence: TGTGCCAGCAGTTTTAGCGGGAGGTTTAACGAGCAGTACTTC.

V is TRBV18 and J is TRBJ1-1, with D perhaps matching TRBD1 (6 bases). This CDR3 is 14 amino acids long. V lost 8 bases, J lost 5 bases, and 18 bases lay in between. Germline loops: CDR1 KGHSH, CDR2 LQKENI. The CDR3 here is CASTTDRRSTEAFF. CDR3 nucleotides: TGTGCCAGCACCACAGACAGGAGGAGTACTGAAGCTTTCTTT.

CDR3 coding DNA: TGTGCCAGCAGCTTGGGGCAGGGGCAGCAAGAGACCCAGTACTTC. Its translation: CASSLGQGQQETQYF. The J gene is TRBJ2-5, the V gene TRBV13; possibly TRBD1 for D (6 bases). CDR1 and CDR2 (germline): PRHDT, FYEKMQ (reference sequence). The CDR3 sequence is 15 residues long. V shed 3 bases and J shed 2 bases, with 13 bases lying between them.

V and J are TRBV18 and TRBJ2-2, with a weak D call TRBD1 (5 bases). Trimming shortened V by 3 bases and J by 6 bases, and 11 bases separated the two germline ends. Germline assignment: CDR1 KGHSH and CDR2 LQKENI. The CDR3 totals 14 residues. CDR3 DNA sequence: TGTGCCAGCTCACCGAGTCAGGGATCCGGGGAGCTGTTTTTT. This encodes CASSPSQGSGELFF. Drawing the rest from reference TRBV18 and TRBJ2-2, the complete variable domain is NAGVMQNPRHLVRRRGQEARLRCSPMKGHSHVYWYRQLPEEGLKFMVYLQKENIIDESGMPKERFSAEFPKEGPSILRIQQVVRGDSAAYFCASSPSQGSGELFFGEGSRLTVL.

The table lists this clone with a few counts. This chain joins TRBV11-3 and TRBJ2-6; 7 nucleotides agree with TRBD1. Germline trimming cut 4 bases from V and 3 bases from J; bases unmatched to any gene: 3. The CDR3 loop spans 15 amino acids. Germline CDR1 SGHNT, CDR2 YENEEA. CDR3 in DNA: TGTGCCAGCAGCTCGACAGGGTTTGGGGCCAACGTCCTGACTTTC. This codes for CASSSTGFGANVLTF.

This clone came up once. This CDR3 is CASSLTGTENNSPLHF. The DNA of the CDR3 is TGTGCCAGCAGCCTCACCGGGACAGAGAATAATTCACCCCTCCACTTT. The V gene is TRBV5-6, the J gene TRBJ1-6; 7 nucleotides align to TRBD1. V shed 4 bases, J shed 5 bases, and the junction held 9 bases outside the gene matches. Germline CDR1 reads SGHDT; CDR2 reads YYEEEE. The CDR3 loop spans 16 amino acids.